The T cell receptor beta chain described here comes from a study of blood T cell repertoires in COVID-19. Study information: Donors in the United States, Italy and Spain gave samples during acute or convalescent COVID-19. Nucleic acid was either cDNA or gDNA, and it came from T cells, B-cell-depleted T cells, or PBMCs.

The CDR3 contains 12 residues. After removal of 5 bases from V and 15 bases from J, the junction contained 7 bases not matched to a gene. Original data processing: Amplified reference gene primers provided the basis for estimating nucleated cell counts. Sequencing used immunoSEQ multiplex PCR; TCRdb keeps in-frame clones, though not all of them. V and J calls and clone size follow that table, whereas D and trimming were derived from the DNA. Counted here are around 97,000 clones, 70% to 85% occurring once; the ten biggest clones make up 8.5% to 12%. This receptor was taken from a man aged 70 or older with acute or convalescent COVID-19. Sequenced material: peripheral blood. The chain combines TRBV12-3 or TRBV12-4 with TRBJ2-3; TRBD2 agrees at 11 bases. The CDR3 sequence is CASSLPTSGSYF. DNA for the CDR3: TGTGCCAGCAGTCTTCCAACTAGCGGGAGTTATTTT.